This T cell receptor (beta chain) is from a study of shared clonotypes between healthy human individuals. Study context: In total, the donors were a couple of women and a few men aged 18 to 49. Study findings and constraints: The generation probabilities recorded for non-shared clonotypes fell below those of clonotypes shared by all four donors. The sole specimen, blood, was sampled, and tissue repertoires likely differ.

As concerns this clone: Its specificity is not known.

Repertoires were generated with immunoSEQ multiplex PCR, while TCRdb's copy carries only in-frame clones and drops some. The table shows about 1,500,000 clones, with more than 95% occurring only once. Sequenced material: naive CD4+ T cells sorted from blood. Regarding subset: CD45RA+ positively selected. The receptor comes from a man aged 25-40 years in good health.

CDR3 bases: TGTGCCAGCAGTGAGTTTGTGGTTTATAGCAATCAGCCCCAGCATTTT. As protein: CASSEFVVYSNQPQHF. The J gene is TRBJ1-5, the V gene TRBV6-1; D gene unclear. This CDR3 is 16 amino acids long. V was shortened by 3 bases and J by 0 bases, with 12 bases between the two germline ends. Germline lookup yields CDR1 MNHNS and CDR2 SASEGT.